This TCR beta chain was sequenced in a study of Ad26.COV2.S vaccination and SARS-CoV-2 variants. Overall study: COV1001, an Ad26.COV2.S trial, supplied this vaccine-arm donor.

V lost 5 bases and J 3 bases, leaving 17 bases between the germline ends. The CDR3 extends over 15 amino acids. Per the germline V gene, CDR1 is LNHNV and CDR2 is YYDKDF (reference sequence). Indicated treatment: approximately 18 received Ad26.COV2.S at low or high dose, single or two shots; several received placebo; per-sample allocation not given. Sample collection was performed on day 63 after the first vaccine or placebo injection. Here immunoSEQ multiplex PCR was the method, and the copy in TCRdb shows in-frame clones only, minus some. This sample carries 440,000 or so clones, 92% of them seen once, and the ten largest clones take approximately 1.6%.

The chain uses TRBV15 and TRBJ2-7, with D unresolved. The sequences come from peripheral blood, collected in a trial of Ad26.COV2.S vaccine versus placebo. The origin of this receptor is a person aged 18 to 59 who received the Ad26.COV2.S COVID-19 vaccine or a placebo. The CDR3 coding sequence is TGTGCCACCAGCGGAGTAGATCTGGGTAACTACGAGCAGTACTTC. Protein: CATSGVDLGNYEQYF.